The source of this TCR beta chain is a study of cytomegalovirus exposure and HLA in healthy donors. Whole-study context: As an earlier analysis found, some 180 million T cells yielded approximately 110 million unique TCR beta sequences.

Findings of the study overall: Later findings reportedly placed an Asian-associated ancestry cluster below the approximately 670-donor mean for N-insertions.

This clone was found once. Its target is not known. The study ran its PCR with 60 Vbeta and 13 Jbeta primers. The repertoire was sequenced with immunoSEQ multiplex PCR; TCRdb's copy has only in-frame clones and lacks some. The data show some 100,000 clones, with approximately 84% seen just once and around 1.9% held by the top ten. CDR1 and CDR2 (germline): SNHLY, FYNNEI. This CDR3 region has 21 residues. Trimming took 1 base from V and 1 from J; bases not matched to a gene: 18. Sequenced sample: PBMCs. The V gene is TRBV2, the J gene TRBJ2-2; 7 bases fit TRBD2. The receptor comes from a man aged 18 to 30 in good health and CMV-seronegative. The CDR3 region has the DNA TGTGCCAGCAGTGAAGTTGTTGGGGGGGGGTTGGTTCGGTGGAACACCGGGGAGCTGTTTTTT. Translation: CASSEVVGGGLVRWNTGELFF.